This TCR beta chain comes out of a study of shared clonotypes between healthy human individuals. Study-wide results and limits: Inspection by rarefaction showed sorted-subset sequencing to be incomplete despite large depth.

Concerning this clone: The antigen remains unidentified.

V was clipped by 6 bases and J by 6 bases; unmatched bases: 7. Germline values: CDR1 MDHEN, CDR2 SYDVKM. This CDR3 is 13 amino acids long. The data were produced by immunoSEQ multiplex PCR, yet TCRdb's version contains in-frame clones alone and is incomplete. The data show more than 850,000 clones, with around three quarters seen just once and 0.4% to 0.55% held by the top ten. Material for sequencing was memory CD4+ T cells from PBMCs. Subset described: CD45RA-negative fraction. The sequence was obtained from a man aged 18 to 29 in good health. Some clones in this sample may be carry-over from other donors' samples. The rearrangement links TRBV28 to TRBJ2-7; 8 bases fit TRBD2. As DNA, the CDR3 is TGTGCCAGCAGGCCCGGGACTAGGGGCGAGCAGTACTTC. Residues: CASRPGTRGEQYF.